Below, 15 T cell receptor beta chains from the same sample are listed, as sequenced in a study of cytomegalovirus exposure and HLA in healthy donors. This PCR relied on a set of 60 Vbeta primers and 13 Jbeta primers. The repertoire was sequenced with immunoSEQ multiplex PCR; TCRdb's copy has only in-frame clones and lacks some. The sample has tens of thousands of clones, approximately 80% seen once. The sample consisted of PBMCs. The receptors were gathered from a female donor in good health and CMV-seronegative.

This CDR3 reads CASSGTGFNEKLFF. CDR3 sequence (DNA): TGTGCCAGCAGTGGGACGGGATTTAATGAAAAACTGTTTTTT. The rearrangement joins TRBV2 to TRBJ1-4; D unclear. V dropped 4 bases and J dropped 4 bases, with 10 bases sitting between them. CDR1 is SNHLY and CDR2 is FYNNEI in the germline V gene. This CDR3 has 14 amino acids.

This chain uses TRBV4-2 with TRBJ2-7; 7 nucleotides match TRBD1. Per the germline V gene, CDR1 is LGHNA and CDR2 is YNFKEQ. The CDR3 has 16 amino acids. V was clipped by 0 bases and J by 0 bases; unmatched bases: 5. The CDR3 spells CASSQDFRDSSYEQYF. CDR3 nucleotides: TGTGCCAGCAGCCAAGATTTCAGGGACAGCTCCTACGAGCAGTACTTC.

In nucleotides, the CDR3 is TGCGCCAGCAGCTTACAACTAGCGGGGTCCTACAATGAGCAGTTCTTC. Its translation: CASSLQLAGSYNEQFF. The rearrangement uses TRBV5-1 and TRBJ2-1; 10 bases align to TRBD2. This CDR3 comprises 16 residues. Germline V lookup: CDR1 SGHRS, CDR2 YFSETQ. V shed 2 bases, J shed 1 base, and the junction held 3 bases outside the gene matches.

The gene calls are TRBV27 and TRBJ2-2, with 12 bases aligning to TRBD2. V lost 4 bases to trimming and J lost 4 bases; unmatched junction nucleotides: 16. CDR1 and CDR2 from the germline V gene are MNHEY and SMNVEV (reference sequence). CDR3 length: 20 amino acids. The CDR3 loop is CASSSPSWLAGGPGTGELFF. CDR3 coding DNA: TGTGCCAGCAGTTCGCCCTCCTGGCTAGCGGGGGGGCCGGGCACCGGGGAGCTGTTTTTT.

This clone has a handful of counts. The V and J genes are TRBV27 and TRBJ2-2, with D hard to call. With 5 bases removed from V and 8 bases from J, the gap between germline ends came to 15 bases. Per the germline V gene, CDR1 is MNHEY and CDR2 is SMNVEV (reference sequence). There are 14 residues in the CDR3. The CDR3: CASSAAVEPGELFF. The DNA of the CDR3 is TGTGCCAGCAGTGCCGCGGTTGAGCCGGGGGAGCTGTTTTTT.

The genes are TRBV5-1 and TRBJ2-2; 8 nucleotides align to TRBD1. Germline V gene lookup returns CDR1 SGHRS and CDR2 YFSETQ. The trim removed 0 bases at V and 6 bases at J, leaving 10 bases unmatched. The CDR3 totals 17 residues. CDR3 in amino acids: CASSLDPPGGIAGELFF. The CDR3 region has the DNA TGCGCCAGCAGCTTGGATCCGCCAGGGGGCATCGCCGGGGAGCTGTTTTTT. Using reference TRBV5-1 and TRBJ2-2 for the parts outside the CDR3, the full variable domain is KAGVTQTPRYLIKTRGQQVTLSCSPISGHRSVSWYQQTPGQGLQFLFEYFSETQRNKGNFPGRFSGRQFSNSRSEMNVSTLELGDSALYLCASSLDPPGGIAGELFFGEGSRLTVL.

The chain uses TRBV7-2 and TRBJ1-3; TRBD1 matches at 12 bases. The CDR3 covers 13 residues. Germline-derived CDR1 and CDR2 are SGHTA and FQGNSA. V gave up 5 bases and J gave up 12 bases; unmatched junction bases: 5. CDR3 in DNA: TGTGCCAGCAGCACCGGGACAGGGGGCCTCATATATTTT. Its translation: CASSTGTGGLIYF.

V is TRBV7-3 and J is TRBJ2-2, with 8 bases fitting TRBD1. With V trimmed by 4 bases and J by 8 bases, 6 bases remained unmatched. The CDR3 is 14 residues long. Germline V lookup: CDR1 SGHTA, CDR2 FQGTGA. The chain's CDR3 is CASSSTDREGELFF. The CDR3 DNA follows: TGTGCCAGCAGCTCGACGGACAGGGAGGGGGAGCTGTTTTTT.

This clone occurred once. This chain links TRBV12-1 with TRBJ1-5; the table's D gene call, TRBD1, was not cross checked with the DNA. TRBV12-1 is shown as a pseudogene. The CDR3 loop spans 15 amino acids. The CDR3 DNA sequence: TGTGCCAGCAGCCACAGGGATGTGGGCAATCAGCCCCAGCATTTT. Its translation: CASSHRDVGNQPQHF.

The chain is built from TRBV5-1 and TRBJ2-2; TRBD2 agrees at 14 bases. The ends lost 4 bases at V and 6 bases at J; junction bases unmatched: 5. There are 16 residues in the CDR3. Germline V gene sequence: CDR1 SGHRS, CDR2 YFSETQ. The CDR3 DNA sequence: TGCGCCAGCAGCGCGGCGACTAGCGGGGGGGCCGGGGAGCTGTTTTTT. It specifies CASSAATSGGAGELFF.

This clone was seen a handful of times. The V gene is TRBV25-1, the J gene TRBJ1-4; D ambiguous. CDR3 length equals 15 residues. Trimming removed 2 bases from V and 6 bases from J, with 13 bases in between. Germline assignment: CDR1 MGHDK and CDR2 SYGVNS. CDR3 residues: CASSERGRVDEKLFF. The CDR3 nucleotides are TGTGCCAGCAGTGAACGGGGAAGGGTTGATGAAAAACTGTTTTTT.

The chain couples TRBV6-6 to TRBJ1-6, with TRBD1 as a possible D gene (6 bases). V lost 7 bases to trimming and J lost 8 bases, with 18 bases between them. CDR1 and CDR2 (germline): MNHNY, SVGAGI (reference sequence). The CDR3 has 15 amino acids. The CDR3 region has the DNA TGTGCCAGCAACAGACAGGAAAGGTGGGATTCACCCCTCCACTTT. Protein: CASNRQERWDSPLHF.

The V and J genes are TRBV7-3 and TRBJ2-5, with TRBD2 as a possible D gene (6 bases). This CDR3 contains 13 residues. V was cut by 5 bases and J by 4 bases, with 11 bases left in between. In germline, CDR1 is SGHTA, CDR2 FQGTGA. The CDR3 loop is CASSGGLTETQYF. The CDR3 DNA follows: TGTGCCAGCAGCGGGGGACTTACAGAGACCCAGTACTTC.

V gene TRBV19 combines with J gene TRBJ2-3; no clear D gene. The CDR3 runs to 16 residues. CDR1 is LNHDA, CDR2 SQIVND, per germline (reference sequence). V lost 3 bases, J lost 2 bases, and 15 bases lay in between. CDR3 bases: TGTGCCAGTAGTATCCCCCCAGGAACGACCACAGATACGCAGTATTTT. Residues: CASSIPPGTTTDTQYF.

The V call is TRBV5-1, the J call TRBJ1-6; D is ambiguous. Between the trimmed V and J ends, which lost 4 bases and 3 bases, there was a span of 11 bases. CDR3 length equals 15 residues. Germline V gene lookup returns CDR1 SGHRS and CDR2 YFSETQ. CDR3 in DNA: TGCGCCAGCAGCGTGGCCGGAGACTATAATTCACCCCTCCACTTT. Translation: CASSVAGDYNSPLHF. Looking up the rest from reference TRBV5-1 and TRBJ1-6 gives the full variable domain: KAGVTQTPRYLIKTRGQQVTLSCSPISGHRSVSWYQQTPGQGLQFLFEYFSETQRNKGNFPGRFSGRQFSNSRSEMNVSTLELGDSALYLCASSVAGDYNSPLHFGNGTRLTVT.